What follows is one TCR beta chain and its context. The data originate from a study of control samples from healthy donors and cancer patients. Sequenced by immunoSEQ multiplex PCR; TCRdb stores in-frame clones only, minus some. The sample carries approximately 97,000 clones, about 86% recorded once. Looked up from germline, CDR1 is SNHLY and CDR2 is FYNNEI. The CDR3 extends over 13 amino acids. V lost 1 base and J 9 bases, leaving 13 bases between the germline ends. The sequencing sample was made of blood. This clonotype originated in a man aged 25 to 40 in good health. This chain joins TRBV2 and TRBJ2-7; no clear D gene. CDR3 DNA: TGTGCCAGCAGTGAAGGGTTTGGAGCGTGGCAGTACTTC. This gives the protein CASSEGFGAWQYF.